This TCR beta chain was observed in a study of human T cells and chemical hapten exposure. The CDR3 is made up of 13 amino acids. V lost 5 bases, J lost 7 bases, and 15 bases lay in between. CDR1 is LNHDA and CDR2 is SQIVND in the germline V gene (reference sequence). A single record per CDR3 protein comes from TCRdb applying MiXCR to the RACE reads. The sample contains tens of thousands of distinct CDR3 sequences, more than 9% of which appear only once. This sample's time point: patch test 2, 6 weeks after DPC sensitization. Treatment noted: therapeutic diphenylcyclopropenone sensitization with weekly scalp DPC. Investigators collected blood before applying each patch test. This clonotype was detected a few times.

The clonotype originates from a woman between 45 and 65 years old with alopecia areata. Some clones in this sample may be carry-over from other donors' samples. This chain links TRBV19 with TRBJ2-7; D is perhaps TRBD2 (5 bases). This specimen consisted of whole blood, obtained in connection with sensitization to the hapten diphenylcyclopropenone (DPC). The CDR3 reads CASSHGPPGEQYF. The CDR3 nucleotides read TGTGCCAGTAGTCATGGCCCCCCGGGGGAGCAGTACTTC.